This paragraph reports one T cell receptor beta chain. The CDR3 consists of 16 residues. V lost 5 bases to trimming and J lost 0 bases, with 19 bases between them. The germline CDR1 and CDR2 sequences are SQVTM and ANQGSEA. Clones were sequenced by immunoSEQ multiplex PCR, and TCRdb holds only the in-frame ones, with some missing. This table holds roughly 500,000 clones, 75% to 85% found once. This specimen comes from a study of shared clonotypes between healthy human individuals. This sequence was found in a middle-aged woman in good health. Some clones in this sample may be carry-over from other donors' samples. The chain couples TRBV29-1 to TRBJ2-5, with D possibly TRBD1 on 6 matching bases. What was sequenced was PBMCs. Here the CDR3 DNA reads TGCAGCGTTACTGAGCTCGGACAGAGATACCAAGAGACCCAGTACTTC. Protein sequence: CSVTELGQRYQETQYF. The full variable domain, rest sourced from reference TRBV29-1 and TRBJ2-5, is SAVISQKPSRDICQRGTSLTIQCQVDSQVTMMFWYRQQPGQSLTLIATANQGSEATYESGFVIDKFPISRPNLTFSTLTVSNMSPEDSSIYLCSVTELGQRYQETQYFGPGTRLLVL.